A selection of T cell receptor beta chains follows, all from one sample in a study of blood T cell repertoires in COVID-19. The method was immunoSEQ multiplex PCR; TCRdb's version includes in-frame clones alone and lacks a portion of them. The repertoire holds 200,000 to 250,000 clones, 80% to 90% seen once, with approximately 0.89% in the top ten. The sample consisted of peripheral blood. These receptors all stem from a man aged 40-49 years with acute or convalescent COVID-19. The CDR3 runs from the conserved cysteine through the conserved F or W. Fields, in order: CDR3 protein, CDR3 DNA, V gene, clone size, D gene, J gene. D genes are given only for firm matches. Size values are once, few and many counts, or a class for expanded clones, and some rows have none.

CASSEALRMVANEQFF	TGTGCCAGCAGTGAAGCGCTAAGGATGGTAGCCAATGAGCAGTTCTTC	TRBV2	NA	NA	TRBJ2-1
CASSLDQDRVWF	TGTGCCAGCAGCTTAGACCAGGACAGGGTATGGTTC	TRBV11-2	NA	TRBD1	TRBJ2-7
CASSMDSSYNSPLHF	TGCGCCAGCAGCATGGACAGCTCCTATAATTCACCCCTCCACTTT	TRBV5-1	NA	NA	TRBJ1-6
CASGFREQYF	TGTGCTAGTGGTTTCCGGGAGCAGTACTTC	TRBV12-5	NA	NA	TRBJ2-7
CSVTWGVGYNEQFF	TGCAGCGTCACCTGGGGGGTTGGCTACAATGAGCAGTTCTTC	TRBV29-1	few	NA	TRBJ2-1
CASSPIVNRASEAFF	TGCGCCAGCAGCCCCATCGTTAACAGGGCGTCTGAAGCTTTCTTT	TRBV4-1	NA	NA	TRBJ1-1
CASSHLTGAHEKLFF	TGTGCCAGCAGCCACCTGACAGGGGCACATGAAAAACTGTTTTTT	TRBV3-1/TRBV3-2	NA	TRBD1	TRBJ1-4
CASSQESAYYEQYF	TGCGCCAGCAGCCAAGAGAGCGCCTACTACGAGCAGTACTTC	TRBV4-1	NA	NA	TRBJ2-7
CASSQETGWGGNTIYF	TGTGCCAGCAGCCAAGAGACAGGGTGGGGTGGAAACACCATATATTTT	TRBV3-1/TRBV3-2	few	TRBD1	TRBJ1-3
CASSWTVMNTEAFF	TGTGCCAGCAGTTGGACAGTTATGAACACTGAAGCTTTCTTT	TRBV6-2/TRBV6-3	once	NA	TRBJ1-1
CASSYGVTGGKNEQYF	TGTGCCAGCAGTTACGGTGTGACAGGAGGCAAAAACGAGCAGTACTTC	TRBV6-6	NA	NA	TRBJ2-7
CASSSSGHSSYEQYF	TGTGCCAGCAGTTCCTCCGGACACTCTTCCTACGAGCAGTACTTC	TRBV6-5	NA	NA	TRBJ2-7
CASSPGGEQYF	TGTGCCAGCAGTCCCGGGGGAGAGCAGTACTTC	TRBV28	once	NA	TRBJ2-7
CASSHPGQAPSYEQYF	TGTGCCAGCAGCCACCCGGGACAGGCCCCCTCCTACGAGCAGTACTTC	TRBV3-1/TRBV3-2	NA	TRBD1	TRBJ2-7
CASSLEGVIKYF	TGTGCCAGCAGCTTGGAGGGGGTAATTAAGTACTTC	TRBV5-4	NA	NA	TRBJ2-5
CASSRRLSGGYTF	TGTGCCAGCAGTCGCCGTCTCAGCGGTGGCTACACCTTC	TRBV6-5	NA	NA	TRBJ1-2
CASSSPGQGNYGYTF	TGTGCCAGCAGCTCACCGGGACAGGGGAACTATGGCTACACCTTC	TRBV7-9	NA	TRBD1	TRBJ1-2
CASSSGQGRYEQYF	TGTGCCAGCAGCTCCGGACAGGGAAGGTACGAGCAGTACTTC	TRBV7-2	NA	TRBD1	TRBJ2-7
CASSYRYEQYF	TGTGCCAGCAGTTATAGATACGAGCAGTACTTC	TRBV6-2/TRBV6-3	NA	NA	TRBJ2-7
CASSRGRDGYTF	TGTGCCAGTAGTCGGGGTAGAGACGGCTACACCTTC	TRBV19	NA	NA	TRBJ1-2
CASSLAGMGNTIYF	TGCGCCAGCAGCTTGGCCGGGATGGGAAACACCATATATTTT	TRBV5-1	NA	NA	TRBJ1-3
CASSPLVGVGSYNSPLHF	TGTGCCAGCAGTCCCCTCGTCGGGGTCGGCTCCTATAATTCACCCCTCCACTTT	TRBV6-6	NA	NA	TRBJ1-6
CASRTTRQGYTEQFF	TGTGCCAGCAGAACAACTCGACAGGGATACACTGAGCAGTTCTTC	TRBV25-1	NA	TRBD1	TRBJ2-1
CASSLAAEVYGYTF	TGCGCCAGCAGCTTGGCGGCGGAGGTTTATGGCTACACCTTC	TRBV5-1	NA	NA	TRBJ1-2
CASSQDSVHTGEQYF	TGCGCCAGCAGCCAAGATAGCGTCCATACCGGCGAGCAGTACTTC	TRBV4-1	NA	NA	TRBJ2-7
CASSAEEVEGTEAFF	TGTGCCAGCAGCGCAGAGGAGGTGGAAGGCACTGAAGCTTTCTTT	TRBV7-8	once	NA	TRBJ1-1
CASSQGSGGAVIQYF	TGTGCCAGCAGCCAAGGAAGCGGGGGGGCGGTCATTCAGTACTTC	TRBV3-1/TRBV3-2	NA	TRBD2	TRBJ2-4
CASSRPGQPQHF	TGTGCCAGCAGCCGCCCAGGGCAGCCCCAGCATTTT	TRBV6-5	NA	NA	TRBJ1-5
CASTEQPGVNTEAFF	TGTGCCAGCACCGAACAGCCAGGGGTAAACACTGAAGCTTTCTTT	TRBV6-5	NA	NA	TRBJ1-1
CAWREGRQGYTF	TGTGCCTGGAGGGAGGGGCGTCAAGGCTACACCTTC	TRBV30	NA	NA	TRBJ1-2
CASSSVTEAFF	TGTGCCAGCAGTTCCGTCACTGAAGCTTTCTTT	TRBV28	NA	NA	TRBJ1-1
CASSYPGLNYGYTF	TGTGCCAGCAGTTACCCAGGGTTGAACTATGGCTACACCTTC	TRBV2	NA	NA	TRBJ1-2
CVSSFGQGTYGYTF	TGTGTCAGCAGTTTTGGACAGGGTACCTATGGCTACACCTTC	TRBV27	NA	TRBD1	TRBJ1-2
CASSPLDRDYGYTF	TGTGCCAGCTCACCTTTGGACAGGGACTATGGCTACACCTTC	TRBV18	few	TRBD1	TRBJ1-2
CASRLKGAGDYEQYF	TGTGCCAGCAGACTCAAAGGGGCGGGGGATTACGAGCAGTACTTC	TRBV3-1/TRBV3-2	NA	TRBD2	TRBJ2-7
CASSLRVELETQYF	TGTGCCAGCAGCTTAAGAGTGGAGCTAGAGACCCAGTACTTC	TRBV3-1/TRBV3-2	NA	NA	TRBJ2-5
CASSGGVAGRTYGYTF	TGTGCCAGCAGTGGGGGGGTGGCAGGACGGACCTATGGCTACACCTTC	TRBV6-1	NA	NA	TRBJ1-2
CAISGQNNSPLHF	TGTGCCATCAGTGGACAGAATAATTCACCCCTCCACTTT	TRBV10-3	NA	NA	TRBJ1-6
CASSPGGGYYGYTF	TGTGCCAGCAGCCCCGGTGGGGGGTATTATGGCTACACCTTC	TRBV9	NA	NA	TRBJ1-2
CASSMGDREYQPQHF	TGTGCCAGTAGTATGGGGGACAGGGAATATCAGCCCCAGCATTTT	TRBV19	few	TRBD1	TRBJ1-5
CASNSWEGNEKLFF	TGCGCCAGCAATAGTTGGGAGGGAAATGAAAAACTGTTTTTT	TRBV10-1	few	NA	TRBJ1-4
CASSPSGTDNEKLFF	TGTGCCAGCAGCCCCTCCGGGACAGATAATGAAAAACTGTTTTTT	TRBV28	NA	TRBD1	TRBJ1-4
CASSPQTGPNEKLFF	TGTGCCAGCAGTCCTCAAACAGGGCCAAATGAAAAACTGTTTTTT	TRBV5-4	few	NA	TRBJ1-4
CASSFVGTGGYGYTF	TGTGCCAGCAGCTTTGTCGGGACGGGGGGCTATGGCTACACCTTC	TRBV7-2	NA	NA	TRBJ1-2
CASSIAPGQQNYGYTF	TGTGCCAGTAGTATAGCCCCGGGACAGCAAAACTATGGCTACACCTTC	TRBV19	NA	TRBD1	TRBJ1-2
CASRPSSGTMTEAFF	TGTGCCAGCAGACCCTCTTCCGGGACAATGACTGAAGCTTTCTTT	TRBV28	NA	NA	TRBJ1-1
CASSLGGQGWAYEQYF	TGTGCCAGCAGTTTAGGGGGACAGGGGTGGGCCTACGAGCAGTACTTC	TRBV28	NA	TRBD1	TRBJ2-7
CASSPGGTSATDTQYF	TGCGCCAGCAGCCCAGGAGGGACTAGCGCCACAGATACGCAGTATTTT	TRBV5-1	NA	TRBD2	TRBJ2-3
CASSYLTGGKTYEQYF	TGTGCCAGCAGTTACCTGACAGGGGGCAAGACCTACGAGCAGTACTTC	TRBV6-2/TRBV6-3	NA	TRBD1	TRBJ2-7
CASSFNQDGALIQYF	TGTGCCAGCAGTTTTAACCAGGATGGGGCTCTAATTCAGTACTTC	TRBV28	NA	NA	TRBJ2-4
CASRTGGSANTGELFF	TGTGCCAGCAGGACTGGGGGGTCGGCGAACACCGGGGAGCTGTTTTTT	TRBV2	NA	NA	TRBJ2-2
CASTQGTGGINEQFF	TGTGCCAGCACCCAAGGGACAGGAGGCATCAATGAGCAGTTCTTC	TRBV11-1	NA	TRBD1	TRBJ2-1
CASSPMSPKNEKLFF	TGCGCCAGCAGCCCGATGAGCCCCAAAAATGAAAAACTGTTTTTT	TRBV5-1	NA	NA	TRBJ1-4